Listed below are T cell receptor beta chains from one sample, sequenced in a study of blood T cells in healthy people across ages. TCRdb reanalysed the 5' RACE reads using MiXCR and keeps one entry per CDR3 protein. This table has around 820,000 distinct CDR3 sequences, about 25% appearing once. These data were also reused for a study on T cells of mothers and their children.

The sequenced material came from blood. The receptors originated from a boy aged 5-17 years in good health. Each CDR3 is given with its conserved first and last residue. D genes are given only for firm matches. Rows may omit the clone size; those that give it use once, few, many or a size class.

J gene: TRBJ2-5; clone size: -; V gene: TRBV29-1; D gene: -; CDR3 DNA: TGCAGCGTTGGAGGTAGTACAGGGGGAGCGGGGGAGCAGTACTTC; CDR3 protein: CSVGGSTGGAGEQYF
J gene: TRBJ2-3; clone size: -; V gene: TRBV29-1; D gene: -; CDR3 DNA: TGCAGCGTTGAAGACGCCAAGGGATTAGCTGTCACAGATACGCAGTATTTT; CDR3 protein: CSVEDAKGLAVTDTQYF
J gene: TRBJ2-5; clone size: -; V gene: TRBV6-5; D gene: -; CDR3 DNA: TGTGCCAGCAGTTACTTGGCGGGGACCCAAGAGACCCCGTACTTC; CDR3 protein: CASSYLAGTQETPYF
J gene: TRBJ2-2; clone size: -; V gene: TRBV29-1; D gene: -; CDR3 DNA: TGCAGTGCCTTAACAGGGTATAGCACCGGGGAGCTGTTTTTT; CDR3 protein: CSALTGYSTGELFF
J gene: TRBJ1-5; clone size: many; V gene: TRBV29-1; D gene: -; CDR3 DNA: TGCAGCGCCCAGGGCCGGGAAGGTCAGCCCCAGCATTTT; CDR3 protein: CSAQGREGQPQHF
J gene: TRBJ1-2; clone size: few; V gene: TRBV5-1; D gene: -; CDR3 DNA: TGCGCCAGCAGCGCGGAGGCCCGGAGTCTTGGCTACACCTTC; CDR3 protein: CASSAEARSLGYTF
J gene: TRBJ1-4; clone size: few; V gene: TRBV7-8; D gene: -; CDR3 DNA: TGTGCCAGCAGCTTAGGCCAGAATGAAAAACTGTTTTTT; CDR3 protein: CASSLGQNEKLFF
J gene: TRBJ1-2; clone size: -; V gene: TRBV29-1; D gene: TRBD1; CDR3 DNA: TGCAGCGTTGGAGGAACAGGGGAAGGCTATGGCTACACCTTC; CDR3 protein: CSVGGTGEGYGYTF
J gene: TRBJ2-1; clone size: -; V gene: TRBV5-1; D gene: TRBD1; CDR3 DNA: TGCGCCAGCAGCTCCGACAGGGAGTATGAGCAGTTCTTC; CDR3 protein: CASSSDREYEQFF
J gene: TRBJ2-7; clone size: -; V gene: TRBV29-1; D gene: -; CDR3 DNA: TGCAGCGCCCAACAGGGTTTGGGCCCCTACGAGCAGTACTTC; CDR3 protein: CSAQQGLGPYEQYF
J gene: TRBJ2-7; clone size: -; V gene: TRBV29-1; D gene: TRBD1; CDR3 DNA: TGCAGCGCTCTGACAGGGGGCGGATACGAGCAGTACTTC; CDR3 protein: CSALTGGGYEQYF
J gene: TRBJ2-1; clone size: few; V gene: TRBV7-9; D gene: TRBD2; CDR3 DNA: TGTGCCAGCAGCCCTTTGGGACTAGCGGAAAATGAGCAGTTCTTC; CDR3 protein: CASSPLGLAENEQFF
J gene: TRBJ1-1; clone size: few; V gene: TRBV3-1; D gene: -; CDR3 DNA: TGTGCCAGCAGCCAAGGTTTCCGCACTGAAGCTTTCTTT; CDR3 protein: CASSQGFRTEAFF
J gene: TRBJ2-7; clone size: -; V gene: TRBV20-1; D gene: -; CDR3 DNA: TGCAGTGCTAGAGCGGGGACGGTCTCCTACGAGCAGTACTTC; CDR3 protein: CSARAGTVSYEQYF
J gene: TRBJ2-7; clone size: few; V gene: TRBV7-2; D gene: TRBD2; CDR3 DNA: TGTGCCAGCAGCCCTTCGGGACTAGCGGAGCTCTCCTACGAGCAGTACTTC; CDR3 protein: CASSPSGLAELSYEQYF
J gene: TRBJ1-5; clone size: -; V gene: TRBV6-2/TRBV6-3; D gene: -; CDR3 DNA: TGTGCCAGCAGGATGAGTACCAATCAGCCCCAGCATTTT; CDR3 protein: CASRMSTNQPQHF
J gene: TRBJ1-2; clone size: few; V gene: TRBV12-3/TRBV12-4; D gene: -; CDR3 DNA: TGTGCCAGCAGTTTACATTCGGATAGCTATGGCTACACCTTC; CDR3 protein: CASSLHSDSYGYTF
J gene: TRBJ2-4; clone size: -; V gene: TRBV20-1; D gene: -; CDR3 DNA: TGCAGTGCTAGAGATATATCTACGGCCAAAAACATTCAGTACTTC; CDR3 protein: CSARDISTAKNIQYF
J gene: TRBJ2-5; clone size: few; V gene: TRBV29-1; D gene: -; CDR3 DNA: TGCAGCGTTGAAGCGTATTCCGGCCAGGGGGGACGAGAGACCCAGTACTTC; CDR3 protein: CSVEAYSGQGGRETQYF
J gene: TRBJ1-1; clone size: -; V gene: TRBV19; D gene: -; CDR3 DNA: TGTGCCAGTAGTATCAAGGGGAACACTGAAGCTTTCTTT; CDR3 protein: CASSIKGNTEAFF
J gene: TRBJ1-6; clone size: -; V gene: TRBV28; D gene: -; CDR3 DNA: TGTGCCAGCAGACAATCGGGTTTCGAGAATTCACCCCTCCACTTT; CDR3 protein: CASRQSGFENSPLHF
J gene: TRBJ2-7; clone size: few; V gene: TRBV4-3; D gene: -; CDR3 DNA: TGCGCCAGCAGCCCCATGGGTGGGGGAGACGAGCAGTACTTC; CDR3 protein: CASSPMGGGDEQYF
J gene: TRBJ1-6; clone size: -; V gene: TRBV10-3; D gene: TRBD1; CDR3 DNA: TGTGCCATCAGTGATCCGGACAGGGAGTTTTGGGAATCACCCCTCCACTTT; CDR3 protein: CAISDPDREFWESPLHF
J gene: TRBJ1-2; clone size: -; V gene: TRBV5-1; D gene: -; CDR3 DNA: TGCGCCAGCAGCTTGGGGTCTGCTTTTAACTATGGCTACACCTTC; CDR3 protein: CASSLGSAFNYGYTF
J gene: TRBJ1-1; clone size: -; V gene: TRBV27; D gene: -; CDR3 DNA: TGTGCCAGCAGTTTCGGGGAAGGTGCCTATGAAGCTTTCTTT; CDR3 protein: CASSFGEGAYEAFF
J gene: TRBJ2-1; clone size: few; V gene: TRBV12-5; D gene: TRBD2; CDR3 DNA: TGTGCTAGTGCCTTCGGACTAGCGGGCTCCTACAATGAGCAGTTCTTC; CDR3 protein: CASAFGLAGSYNEQFF
J gene: TRBJ2-3; clone size: -; V gene: TRBV29-1; D gene: TRBD2; CDR3 DNA: TGCAGCGTCGTGACTAGCGGATACACAGATACGCAGTATTTT; CDR3 protein: CSVVTSGYTDTQYF
J gene: TRBJ2-5; clone size: -; V gene: TRBV4-3; D gene: -; CDR3 DNA: TGCGCCAGCAGCCAAGACCAGCTAACGGAAGAGACCCAGTACTTC; CDR3 protein: CASSQDQLTEETQYF
J gene: TRBJ2-7; clone size: -; V gene: TRBV9; D gene: TRBD2; CDR3 DNA: TGTGCCAGCAGCGATGGGACTAGTCCTTGGGAGCAGTACTTC; CDR3 protein: CASSDGTSPWEQYF
J gene: TRBJ1-4; clone size: -; V gene: TRBV9; D gene: -; CDR3 DNA: TGTGCCAGCAGCCCACCCCGGGGGGAACAGGTGGAAGGCGAGGAAAAACTGTTTTTT; CDR3 protein: CASSPPRGEQVEGEEKLFF
J gene: TRBJ1-4; clone size: few; V gene: TRBV4-1; D gene: -; CDR3 DNA: TGCGCCAGCAGCCAAGAATGGGGGGTGATTAATGAAAAACTGTTTTTT; CDR3 protein: CASSQEWGVINEKLFF
J gene: TRBJ2-1; clone size: -; V gene: TRBV7-2; D gene: -; CDR3 DNA: TGTGCCAGCAGCTTAGAGCTCTCCTACAATGAGCAGTTCTTC; CDR3 protein: CASSLELSYNEQFF
J gene: TRBJ2-7; clone size: few; V gene: TRBV29-1; D gene: -; CDR3 DNA: TGCAGCGTTGAGCAACAGGGATTCGAGCAGTACTTC; CDR3 protein: CSVEQQGFEQYF
J gene: TRBJ2-4; clone size: many; V gene: TRBV6-2/TRBV6-3; D gene: -; CDR3 DNA: TGTGCCAGCAGTAAAACCTCCAGGGCCCTTCTGTACTTC; CDR3 protein: CASSKTSRALLYF
J gene: TRBJ1-6; clone size: -; V gene: TRBV7-8; D gene: -; CDR3 DNA: TGTGCCAGCAGCTTAGCGGCCGGGCTCTCACCCCTCCACTTT; CDR3 protein: CASSLAAGLSPLHF
J gene: TRBJ2-3; clone size: -; V gene: TRBV6-5; D gene: TRBD2; CDR3 DNA: TGTGCCAGCAGTTACTCTCTAGCGGGGGAGGATACGCAGTATTTT; CDR3 protein: CASSYSLAGEDTQYF
J gene: TRBJ1-6; clone size: few; V gene: TRBV5-5; D gene: TRBD1; CDR3 DNA: TGTGCCAGCAGCCGACAGGGTTCACCCCTCCACTTT; CDR3 protein: CASSRQGSPLHF
J gene: TRBJ1-1; clone size: -; V gene: TRBV28; D gene: -; CDR3 DNA: TGTGCCAGCAGTTCTCACCGGTCTACCTTGGGCACTGAAGCTTTCTTT; CDR3 protein: CASSSHRSTLGTEAFF
J gene: TRBJ2-1; clone size: -; V gene: TRBV11-2; D gene: -; CDR3 DNA: TGTGCCAGCAGCTTTTCCAGCGGAGCTCACAATGAGCAGTTCTTC; CDR3 protein: CASSFSSGAHNEQFF
J gene: TRBJ2-2; clone size: -; V gene: TRBV12-3/TRBV12-4; D gene: TRBD1; CDR3 DNA: TGTGCCGGCAGTCCCGGGACAGGCCCCACCGGGGAGCTGTTTTTT; CDR3 protein: CAGSPGTGPTGELFF
J gene: TRBJ2-1; clone size: few; V gene: TRBV11-2; D gene: TRBD2; CDR3 DNA: TGTGCCAGCAGCTTAGCCGGTCTAGCGGGAATCTACAATGAGCAGTTCTTC; CDR3 protein: CASSLAGLAGIYNEQFF
J gene: TRBJ2-3; clone size: -; V gene: TRBV7-9; D gene: TRBD2; CDR3 DNA: TGTGCCAGCACTAGGGGACTAGCGGAACTCTCAGATACGCAGTATTTT; CDR3 protein: CASTRGLAELSDTQYF
J gene: TRBJ1-5; clone size: few; V gene: TRBV2; D gene: -; CDR3 DNA: TGTGCCAGCAGACCCACTGGCGGAGAGGGGGTGTATCAGCCCCAGCATTTT; CDR3 protein: CASRPTGGEGVYQPQHF
J gene: TRBJ2-1; clone size: few; V gene: TRBV28; D gene: -; CDR3 DNA: TGTGCCAGCAGTCAGAAACCACAGTACAATGAGCAGTTCTTC; CDR3 protein: CASSQKPQYNEQFF
J gene: TRBJ2-6; clone size: -; V gene: TRBV20-1; D gene: TRBD2; CDR3 DNA: TGCAGTGCTAGAGTTCCTAGCGGGAGGGTGAGTGGGGCCAACGTCCTGACTTTC; CDR3 protein: CSARVPSGRVSGANVLTF
J gene: TRBJ2-1; clone size: -; V gene: TRBV28; D gene: -; CDR3 DNA: TGTGCCAGCAGTTTCGCCGACCGGATTGAGCAGTTCTTC; CDR3 protein: CASSFADRIEQFF
J gene: TRBJ2-7; clone size: few; V gene: TRBV11-1; D gene: -; CDR3 DNA: TGTGCCAGCAGCTTGGAGGGGGCCCAAACATCGGTGCAGTACTTC; CDR3 protein: CASSLEGAQTSVQYF